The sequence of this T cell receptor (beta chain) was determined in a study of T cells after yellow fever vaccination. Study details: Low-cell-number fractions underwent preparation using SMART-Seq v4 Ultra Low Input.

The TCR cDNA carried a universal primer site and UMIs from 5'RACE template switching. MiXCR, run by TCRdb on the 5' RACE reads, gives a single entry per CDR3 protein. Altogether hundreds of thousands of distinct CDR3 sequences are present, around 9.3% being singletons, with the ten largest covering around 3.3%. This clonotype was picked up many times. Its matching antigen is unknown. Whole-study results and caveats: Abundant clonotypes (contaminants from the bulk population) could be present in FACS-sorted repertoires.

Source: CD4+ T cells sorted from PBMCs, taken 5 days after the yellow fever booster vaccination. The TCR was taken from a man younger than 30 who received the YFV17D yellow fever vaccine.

CDR3 DNA sequence: TGTGCCAGCAGTTATAGGGGCAGCCTCTCCTACGAGCAGTACTTC. Translating it yields CASSYRGSLSYEQYF. The chain employs TRBV6-5 and TRBJ2-7; D might be TRBD1 (5 bases). The germline V gene has CDR1 MNHEY and CDR2 SVGAGI. Trimming took off 3 bases at V and 0 bases at J, with 12 bases between the two ends. This CDR3 is built from 15 residues.